This TCR beta chain was documented in a study of early T cells in non-severe SARS-CoV-2 infection. Study information: Bulk RNA taken from unsorted whole blood was sequenced, leaving chains unpaired.

Study findings and constraints: A preference for anti-spike CD8 responses marked VDJdb matching, which missed private and CD4 specificities.

Unique molecular identifiers tagged individual cDNA molecules. From the 5' RACE reads, TCRdb called clonotypes with MiXCR, one entry per CDR3 protein. Here the sample spans around 57,000 distinct CDR3 sequences, under 15% being singletons. This clonotype was counted only a few times. Its antigen is unidentified. The length of the CDR3 is 15 residues. Germline CDR1 reads DFQATT; CDR2 reads SNEGSKA (reference sequence). Trimming removed 0 bases from V and 8 bases from J, with 14 bases in between. This sequence was found in an adult who was a healthcare worker with PCR-confirmed SARS-CoV-2 infection or an uninfected control (not recorded which). The chain has TRBV20-1 and TRBJ1-6; TRBD1 is a possible D gene (5 bases). Specimen: whole blood. CDR3 residues: CSARDMTDSYSPLHF. The CDR3 DNA follows: TGCAGTGCTAGAGATATGACAGATTCATATTCACCCCTCCACTTT.